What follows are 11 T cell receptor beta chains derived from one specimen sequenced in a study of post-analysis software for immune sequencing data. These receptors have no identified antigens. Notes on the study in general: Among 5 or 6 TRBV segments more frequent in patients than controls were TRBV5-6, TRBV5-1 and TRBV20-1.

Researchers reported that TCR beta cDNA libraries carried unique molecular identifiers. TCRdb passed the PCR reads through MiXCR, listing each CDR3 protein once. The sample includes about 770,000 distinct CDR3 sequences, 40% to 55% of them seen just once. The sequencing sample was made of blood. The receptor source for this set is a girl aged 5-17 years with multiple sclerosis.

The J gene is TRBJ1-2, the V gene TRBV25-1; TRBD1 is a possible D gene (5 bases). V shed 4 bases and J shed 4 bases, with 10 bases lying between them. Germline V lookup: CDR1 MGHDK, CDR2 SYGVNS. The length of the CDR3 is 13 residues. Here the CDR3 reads CASSGAGPYGYTF. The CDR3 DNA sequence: TGTGCCAGCAGTGGAGCGGGGCCCTATGGCTACACCTTC.

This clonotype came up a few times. CDR3 sequence: CSVPGLAGNEQFF. The CDR3 coding sequence is TGCAGCGTCCCGGGACTAGCGGGAAACGAGCAGTTCTTC. V gene TRBV29-1 combines with J gene TRBJ2-1, with TRBD2 matching 13 bases. In germline, CDR1 is SQVTM, CDR2 ANQGSEA. This CDR3 has 13 amino acids. The V gene end was trimmed by 6 bases and the J gene end by 10 bases; junction bases not matched to a gene: 6.

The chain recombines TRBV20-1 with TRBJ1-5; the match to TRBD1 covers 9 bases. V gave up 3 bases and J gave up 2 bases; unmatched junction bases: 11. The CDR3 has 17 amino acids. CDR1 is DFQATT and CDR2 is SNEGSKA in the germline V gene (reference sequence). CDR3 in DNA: TGCAGTGCTAGTTTCGGGACAGGGAGTTTTGGCAATCAGCCCCAGCATTTT. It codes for CSASFGTGSFGNQPQHF.

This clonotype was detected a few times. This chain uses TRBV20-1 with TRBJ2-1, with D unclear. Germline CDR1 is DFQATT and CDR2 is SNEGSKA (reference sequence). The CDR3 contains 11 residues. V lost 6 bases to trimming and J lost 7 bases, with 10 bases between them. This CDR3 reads CSAKVVNEQFF. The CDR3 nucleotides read TGCAGTGCGAAGGTGGTGAATGAGCAGTTCTTC.

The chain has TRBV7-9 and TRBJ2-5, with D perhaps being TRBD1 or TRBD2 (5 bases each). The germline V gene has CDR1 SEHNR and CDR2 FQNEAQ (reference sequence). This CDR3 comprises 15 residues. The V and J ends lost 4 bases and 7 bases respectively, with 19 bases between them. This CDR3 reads CASSSGRDPRPTQYF. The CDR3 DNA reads TGTGCCAGCAGCTCCGGTAGGGACCCCCGGCCGACCCAGTACTTC. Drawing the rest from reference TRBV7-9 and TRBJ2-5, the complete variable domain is DTGVSQNPRHKITKRGQNVTFRCDPISEHNRLYWYRQTLGQGPEFLTYFQNEAQLEKSRLLSDRFSAERPKGSFSTLEIQRTEQGDSAMYLCASSSGRDPRPTQYFGPGTRLLVL.

CDR3 sequence: CASHSGYSNQPQHF. CDR3 in DNA: TGTGCCTCTCATTCGGGCTATAGCAATCAGCCCCAGCATTTT. The V call is TRBV10-3, the J call TRBJ1-5; D gene unclear. The CDR3 length is 14 residues. The germline CDR1 and CDR2 sequences are ENHRY and SYGVKD. V shed 11 bases and J shed 0 bases, with 14 bases lying between them.

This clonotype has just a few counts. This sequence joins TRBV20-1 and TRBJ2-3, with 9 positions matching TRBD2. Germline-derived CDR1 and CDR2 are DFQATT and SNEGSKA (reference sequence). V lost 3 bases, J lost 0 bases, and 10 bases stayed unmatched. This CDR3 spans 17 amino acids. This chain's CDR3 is CSARYSGSSISTDTQYF. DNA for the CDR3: TGCAGTGCTAGGTATAGCGGGAGTTCGATTAGCACAGATACGCAGTATTTT.

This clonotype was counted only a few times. The DNA for the CDR3 is TGCAGTGCTAGAGAGGGAGGGGCTGGCTACACCTTC. It specifies CSAREGGAGYTF. The V call is TRBV20-1, the J call TRBJ1-2; possibly TRBD1 for D (5 bases). Trimming removed 0 bases from V and 7 bases from J, with 9 bases in between. CDR1 is DFQATT, CDR2 SNEGSKA, per germline (reference sequence). The CDR3 consists of 12 residues.

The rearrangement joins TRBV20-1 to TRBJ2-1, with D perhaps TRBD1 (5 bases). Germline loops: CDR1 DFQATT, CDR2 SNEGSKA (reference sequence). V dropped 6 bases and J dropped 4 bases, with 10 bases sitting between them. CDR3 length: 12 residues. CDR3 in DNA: TGCAGTGCCCCTCGACAGTACAATGAGCAGTTCTTC. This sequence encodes CSAPRQYNEQFF.

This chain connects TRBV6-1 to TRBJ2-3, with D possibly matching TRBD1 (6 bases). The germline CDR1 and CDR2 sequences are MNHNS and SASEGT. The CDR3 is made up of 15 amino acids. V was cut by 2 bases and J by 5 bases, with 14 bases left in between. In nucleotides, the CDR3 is TGTGCCAGCAGTGAATGGGCAGGGGCGGAAGATACGCAGTATTTT. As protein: CASSEWAGAEDTQYF.

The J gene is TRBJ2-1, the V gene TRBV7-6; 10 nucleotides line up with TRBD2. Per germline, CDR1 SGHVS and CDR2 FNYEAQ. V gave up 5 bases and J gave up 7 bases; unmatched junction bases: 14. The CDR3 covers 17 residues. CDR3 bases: TGTGCCAGCAGCACCGCTAGCGGGGGATTCCTCAATAATGAGCAGTTCTTC. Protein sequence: CASSTASGGFLNNEQFF.